This T cell receptor (beta chain) originates from a study of T cells in Graves' hyperthyroidism and ophthalmopathy. This CDR3 has 15 amino acids. The germline V gene encodes CDR1 SGHTA and CDR2 FQGTGA. The V gene lost 2 bases and the J gene lost 1 base, with 8 bases spanning the gap. This clonotype has ten or more counts. The investigators amplified TCR beta CDR3 regions from RNA transcripts. The primer set for the first-round RT-PCR of the TCR CDR3 was HTBI. TCRdb passed the multiplex PCR reads through MiXCR, listing each CDR3 protein once. The table shows 490,000 or so distinct CDR3 sequences, with 20% to 25% occurring only once.

Sequencing used blood. J is TRBJ2-2 and V is TRBV7-3; D perhaps matches TRBD2 (6 bases). The origin of this receptor is a woman in her 70s with Graves' ophthalmopathy. The CDR3 nucleotides read TGTGCCAGCAGCTTAGGCGGGAAGAACACCGGGGAGCTGTTTTTT. Its translation is CASSLGGKNTGELFF.